The entry below gives a single TCR beta chain sequence along with its context. CDR1 is ENHRY and CDR2 is SYGVKD in the germline V gene. The CDR3 has 13 residues. The V end was cut by 5 bases, the J end by 4 bases, with 12 bases between. These data are taken from a study of blood T cells in healthy people across ages. Through a sample-barcoded 5' primer and a J-beta primer mix, a second PCR was run for about 6 to 11 cycles. TCRdb re-analysed the 5' RACE reads in MiXCR, keeping a single row per CDR3 protein. The data hold about 1.6 million distinct CDR3 sequences, with 30% to 35% observed a single time.

The genes are TRBV10-3 and TRBJ2-7; tentatively, D is TRBD1 (6 bases). This TCR was recovered from a woman aged 30 to 39 in good health. Sequencing input: blood. The CDR3 sequence: CAISPGVQYEQYF. The DNA of the CDR3 is TGTGCCATCAGTCCAGGGGTTCAGTACGAGCAGTACTTC.